Listed below are T cell receptor beta chains from one sample, sequenced in a study of beta chain features in type 1 diabetes. TCRdb's copy holds only in-frame clones and misses some; the assay was immunoSEQ multiplex PCR. The profile covers 350,000 to 400,000 clones, with roughly 16% appearing a single time and approximately 0.02% taken by the ten largest. Sequences were obtained from naive CD4+ T cells from blood. Receptors originate from a young woman in good health. Both conserved end residues are trimmed from each CDR3. Only part of the rows carry a size: once, few, many, or a class if the clone is expanded.

CDR3aa	abundance	v_gene
SVGSVAAPLEQY	few	TRBV29-1
ASTRDSNEQF	few	TRBV2
ASIGSDTQY	.	TRBV6-5
ASSPDSTGWYEQY	few	TRBV4-3
ASSQGTGVGTEAF	.	TRBV4-1
ASSLEAGELF	.	TRBV7-9
ASSYGVGNTEAF	.	TRBV6-6
AWEDRGYGYT	.	TRBV30
ASSDSGGSGETQY	.	TRBV6-4
ASSGGLAGGGYEQY	once	TRBV9
ASSLDRQSYGYT	.	TRBV7-9
ASSPLTLAGGYEQY	few	TRBV4-1
ASSEDQGNYGYT	few	TRBV2
ASSSETGSYEQY	.	TRBV7-6
ASSLKRETQY	.	TRBV11-2
ASSPMSLAWEKLF	.	TRBV18
ASRTGAQETQY	once	TRBV7-9
ASTSSGNTGELF	.	TRBV2
ASLSPGQGYREQF	few	TRBV27
ASTGDRGYNEQF	few	TRBV6-1
AWSVQGGETQY	.	TRBV30
ASSWAANQPQH	few	TRBV28